Below are 28 T cell receptor beta chains sequenced from a single sample in a study of blood T cell repertoires in COVID-19. Here immunoSEQ multiplex PCR was the method, and the copy in TCRdb shows in-frame clones only, minus some. The sample contains around 150,000 clones, 80% to 90% of which appear only once. Sequenced: peripheral blood. These receptors were collected from a man between 65 and 85 years old with acute or convalescent COVID-19.

A single count supports this clone. The chain couples TRBV27 to TRBJ2-1; TRBD2 agrees at 8 bases. The germline V gene encodes CDR1 MNHEY and CDR2 SMNVEV (reference sequence). The CDR3 has 14 residues. After removal of 7 bases from V and 0 bases from J, the junction contained 2 bases not matched to a gene. The CDR3 DNA sequence: TGTGCCAGCAACCTAGCGGGCTCCTACAATGAGCAGTTCTTC. Its translation: CASNLAGSYNEQFF.

The rearrangement joins TRBV5-6 to TRBJ1-2; D is uncertain. Germline V gene lookup returns CDR1 SGHDT and CDR2 YYEEEE. Deletions cut 4 bases from V and 7 bases from J, with 23 bases between. This CDR3 has 16 amino acids. This CDR3 reads CASSGPGVRWFGGYTF. DNA for the CDR3: TGTGCCAGCAGCGGCCCCGGGGTCAGGTGGTTTGGTGGCTACACCTTC.

The chain combines TRBV18 with TRBJ1-1; weak D call: TRBD1 (6 bases). This CDR3 region has 15 residues. V dropped 3 bases and J dropped 1 base, with 12 bases sitting between them. The germline V gene has CDR1 KGHSH and CDR2 LQKENI. Here the CDR3 reads CASSPQVGGNTEAFF. For the CDR3, the DNA is TGTGCCAGCTCACCGCAGGTAGGGGGGAACACTGAAGCTTTCTTT.

The chain couples TRBV18 to TRBJ1-6; D perhaps matches TRBD1 (5 bases). The germline CDR1 and CDR2 sequences are KGHSH and LQKENI. Trimming removed 4 bases from V and 0 bases from J, with 13 bases in between. This CDR3 has 17 amino acids. The CDR3 region has the DNA TGTGCCAGCTCACGGGACTCAGGGTACTCCTATAATTCACCCCTCCACTTT. Protein sequence: CASSRDSGYSYNSPLHF.

A remark on this clone: The same CDR3 is also encoded by other DNA sequences in this sample. The chain employs TRBV27 and TRBJ2-5; a possible D gene is TRBD1 (5 bases). Germline V lookup: CDR1 MNHEY, CDR2 SMNVEV (reference sequence). V gave up 2 bases and J gave up 4 bases, with 8 bases separating them. The CDR3 has 13 residues. The DNA of the CDR3 is TGTGCCAGCAGTTTACAGGGTAGAGAGACCCAGTACTTC. Protein product: CASSLQGRETQYF.

In this sample, this clone turned up a few times. The genes are TRBV5-1 and TRBJ2-1, with TRBD2 matching over 12 bases. V was clipped by 4 bases and J by 9 bases; unmatched bases: 5. Germline-derived CDR1 and CDR2 are SGHRS and YFSETQ. The CDR3 is made up of 14 amino acids. This chain's CDR3 is CASSLTSGSGEQFF. DNA of the CDR3: TGCGCCAGCAGCCTGACTAGCGGGAGCGGTGAGCAGTTCTTC.

This chain uses TRBV5-1 with TRBJ2-2, with TRBD2 matching over 8 bases. Germline assignment: CDR1 SGHRS and CDR2 YFSETQ. The CDR3 has 16 amino acids. Trimming cost V 3 bases and J 0 bases; bases outside gene matches: 4. The DNA of the CDR3 is TGCGCCAGCAGCTACATAGCGGGGCCGAACACCGGGGAGCTGTTTTTT. Protein product: CASSYIAGPNTGELFF.

The chain uses TRBV25-1 and TRBJ2-1; possible D gene TRBD2, 6 bases. The V end was cut by 5 bases, the J end by 6 bases, with 14 bases between. CDR3 length: 14 residues. Germline loops: CDR1 MGHDK, CDR2 SYGVNS. The DNA for the CDR3 is TGTGCCAGCAGTCGGACTGGGGGGATCAATGAGCAGTTCTTC. Protein: CASSRTGGINEQFF.

This chain joins TRBV7-9 and TRBJ2-7, with 9 bases fitting TRBD2. J gave up 2 bases and V 8 bases, and 7 bases lay outside the gene matches. The CDR3 is made up of 14 amino acids. Germline V CDR1 and CDR2: SEHNR, FQNEAQ (reference sequence). CDR3 sequence reads: CASELASGTYEQYF. CDR3 nucleotides: TGTGCCAGCGAATTGGCTAGCGGGACCTACGAGCAGTACTTC. Full variable domain (outside the CDR3, taken from reference TRBV7-9 and TRBJ2-7): DTGVSQNPRHKITKRGQNVTFRCDPISEHNRLYWYRQTLGQGPEFLTYFQNEAQLEKSRLLSDRFSAERPKGSFSTLEIQRTEQGDSAMYLCASELASGTYEQYFGPGTRLTVT.

V gene TRBV6-6 combines with J gene TRBJ1-1; the D gene is possibly TRBD1 (5 bases). The germline gives CDR1 MNHNY, CDR2 SVGAGI (reference sequence). Trimming pared 5 bases from V and 7 bases from J, leaving 20 bases between. The CDR3 sequence is 15 residues long. The CDR3 DNA sequence: TGTGCCAGCAGTGGCTACGACAAGGGGCAAGATGAAGCTTTCTTT. It translates to CASSGYDKGQDEAFF.

The chain couples TRBV28 to TRBJ2-4; TRBD2 agrees at 12 bases. The CDR3 length is 14 residues. The germline CDR1 and CDR2 sequences are MDHEN and SYDVKM. V lost 8 bases and J lost 4; bases outside the gene matches: 3. CDR3 sequence (DNA): TGTGCCAGCGGGGGGACTAGCGGGAAAAACATTCAGTACTTC. It translates to CASGGTSGKNIQYF.

This rearrangement joins TRBV5-6 to TRBJ2-3; D gene uncertain. Trimming removed 0 bases from V and 0 bases from J, with 17 bases in between. The CDR3 has 18 residues. Germline V gives CDR1 SGHDT, CDR2 YYEEEE. The CDR3 spells CASSLVSGAGASTDTQYF. The CDR3 coding sequence is TGTGCCAGCAGCTTGGTTTCAGGCGCCGGCGCTAGCACAGATACGCAGTATTTT.

This chain uses TRBV29-1 with TRBJ2-5; D ambiguous. V gave up 8 bases and J gave up 4 bases, with 11 bases separating them. Germline CDR1 is SQVTM and CDR2 is ANQGSEA. This CDR3 has 11 amino acids. The CDR3 DNA is TGCAGCAAAAATTGTCGAGAGACCCAGTACTTC. Protein: CSKNCRETQYF.

The CDR3 DNA reads as TGTGCCAGCAGTTCAACTCGAAGCTCCTACAATGAGCAGTTCTTC. This codes for CASSSTRSSYNEQFF. This sequence joins TRBV27 and TRBJ2-1; D gene uncertain. V lost 4 bases and J lost 0, with 10 bases in between. CDR1 and CDR2 (germline): MNHEY, SMNVEV (reference sequence). This CDR3 spans 15 amino acids.

The chain combines TRBV7-9 with TRBJ2-5; possible D gene TRBD1, 5 bases. The CDR3 has 15 amino acids. From germline, CDR1 is SEHNR and CDR2 FQNEAQ (reference sequence). V was cut by 7 bases and J by 5 bases, with 20 bases left in between. CDR3 coding DNA: TGTGCCAGCAACTCACCAGGGATCCAGAAGGAGACCCAGTACTTC. It encodes CASNSPGIQKETQYF.

V usage is TRBV28 and J usage is TRBJ2-3, with 7 bases aligning to TRBD1. Trimming at V came to 4 bases and at J to 4 bases, leaving 5 bases not matched to a gene. CDR1 is MDHEN, CDR2 SYDVKM, per germline. The CDR3 spans 14 residues. The CDR3, as DNA: TGTGCCAGCAGTTCCCAACAGGGGTCAGATACGCAGTATTTT. Translation: CASSSQQGSDTQYF.

V and J are TRBV7-6 and TRBJ2-7, with D perhaps TRBD2 (6 bases). Trimming removed 3 bases at V and 3 bases at J, with 9 bases between. This CDR3 comprises 13 residues. Per the germline V gene, CDR1 is SGHVS and CDR2 is FNYEAQ. CDR3 region: CASSLDYLYEQYF. The CDR3 bases are TGTGCCAGCAGCTTGGACTATCTCTACGAGCAGTACTTC.

The chain joins TRBV27 to TRBJ2-4; no clear D. This CDR3 spans 15 amino acids. Trimming took 3 bases from V and 1 from J, leaving 10 bases between them. Germline loops: CDR1 MNHEY, CDR2 SMNVEV (reference sequence). The CDR3 nucleotides are TGTGCCAGCAGTTTCGACGGGTGGGCCAAAAACATTCAGTACTTC. Protein: CASSFDGWAKNIQYF.

V is TRBV9 and J is TRBJ2-1, with 9 nucleotides matching TRBD2. The CDR3 runs to 16 residues. Germline trimming cut 10 bases from V and 7 bases from J; bases unmatched to any gene: 18. The germline V gene has CDR1 SGDLS and CDR2 YYNGEE. CDR3 DNA sequence: TGTGCCTCACAGCAAGGGAGGACTAGCGTTATTAATGAGCAGTTCTTC. Protein sequence: CASQQGRTSVINEQFF.

The gene calls are TRBV5-1 and TRBJ2-1; 9 nucleotides agree with TRBD2. V was clipped by 9 bases and J by 9 bases; unmatched bases: 13. The CDR3 is 14 amino acids. Germline values: CDR1 SGHRS, CDR2 YFSETQ. CDR3 sequence reads: CATAAAGGPGEQFF. The CDR3 coding sequence is TGCGCCACCGCAGCGGCGGGAGGGCCTGGTGAGCAGTTCTTC.

The chain is built from TRBV12-3 or TRBV12-4 and TRBJ1-5; 9 bases match TRBD1. V gave up 6 bases and J gave up 8 bases; unmatched junction bases: 2. The CDR3 sequence is 12 residues long. The CDR3: CASRTGGKPQHF. CDR3 DNA sequence: TGTGCCAGCAGGACAGGGGGGAAGCCCCAGCATTTT.

The rearrangement joins TRBV24-1 to TRBJ2-1, with 9 nucleotides matching TRBD1. V was pared by 2 bases and J by 2 bases, with 3 bases of the junction left unmatched. Germline values: CDR1 KGHDR, CDR2 SFDVKD. This CDR3 has 16 amino acids. CDR3 loop: CATSDSGTGTYNEQFF. The CDR3 bases are TGTGCCACCAGTGATTCCGGGACAGGGACCTACAATGAGCAGTTCTTC.

This chain links TRBV27 with TRBJ2-4, with D perhaps matching TRBD2 (5 bases). The CDR3 covers 14 residues. The V gene's germline CDR1 is MNHEY and CDR2 SMNVEV (reference sequence). V was trimmed by 5 bases and J by 0 bases, leaving 8 bases between them. Here the CDR3 reads CASSSGLAKNIQYF. CDR3 nucleotide sequence: TGTGCCAGCAGTAGCGGACTAGCCAAAAACATTCAGTACTTC.

The chain joins TRBV30 to TRBJ1-4, with D unclear. Trimming shortened V by 3 bases and J by 3 bases, and 14 bases separated the two germline ends. Germline V gene sequence: CDR1 GTSNPN, CDR2 SVGIG (reference sequence). CDR3 length: 15 residues. The CDR3 nucleotides are TGTGCCTGGAGAGAAACGGCAGGCCCTAATGAAAAACTGTTTTTT. Protein product: CAWRETAGPNEKLFF. Full variable domain (missing parts from reference TRBV30 and TRBJ1-4): SQTIHQWPATLVQPVGSPLSLECTVEGTSNPNLYWYRQAAGRGLQLLFYSVGIGQISSEVPQNLSASRPQDRQFILSSKKLLLSDSGFYLCAWRETAGPNEKLFFGSGTQLSVL.

J is TRBJ2-7 and V is TRBV28; 8 bases map to TRBD1. Per the germline V gene, CDR1 is MDHEN and CDR2 is SYDVKM. The CDR3 length is 15 residues. J lost 0 bases, V lost 2 bases, and 3 bases had no gene match. CDR3 protein: CASSLDRGASYEQYF. The CDR3 nucleotides read TGTGCCAGCAGTTTAGACAGGGGAGCCTCCTACGAGCAGTACTTC.

V is TRBV19 and J is TRBJ1-3; the D gene is possibly TRBD1 (5 bases). Deletions cut 3 bases from V and 0 bases from J, with 12 bases between. The CDR3 length is 16 residues. Germline CDR1 LNHDA, CDR2 SQIVND (reference sequence). This CDR3 is CASSMGTGTSGNTIYF. The CDR3 DNA sequence: TGTGCCAGTAGTATGGGAACAGGTACCTCTGGAAACACCATATATTTT.

The chain employs TRBV7-2 and TRBJ2-1; 13 nucleotides agree with TRBD2. Germline trimming cut 5 bases from V and 0 bases from J; bases unmatched to any gene: 10. The CDR3 totals 19 residues. CDR1 SGHTA and CDR2 FQGNSA come from the germline V gene. CDR3 bases: TGTGCCAGCAGCCCCCCGGGACTAGCGGGGTTGAGCTCCTACAATGAGCAGTTCTTC. Translation gives CASSPPGLAGLSSYNEQFF. Combining the CDR3 with reference TRBV7-2 and TRBJ2-1 gives the whole variable domain GAGVSQSPSNKVTEKGKDVELRCDPISGHTALYWYRQSLGQGLEFLIYFQGNSAPDKSGLPSDRFSAERTGGSVSTLTIQRTQQEDSAVYLCASSPPGLAGLSSYNEQFFGPGTRLTVL.

The rearrangement joins TRBV28 to TRBJ2-2; TRBD2 matches 8 bases. The CDR3 runs to 16 residues. Trimming removed 2 bases from V and 5 bases from J; junction bases left unmatched: 7. Looked up from germline, CDR1 is MDHEN and CDR2 is SYDVKM. The CDR3 reads CASSLRLATRTGELFF. The CDR3, as DNA: TGTGCCAGCAGTTTACGACTAGCGACGAGGACCGGGGAGCTGTTTTTT.